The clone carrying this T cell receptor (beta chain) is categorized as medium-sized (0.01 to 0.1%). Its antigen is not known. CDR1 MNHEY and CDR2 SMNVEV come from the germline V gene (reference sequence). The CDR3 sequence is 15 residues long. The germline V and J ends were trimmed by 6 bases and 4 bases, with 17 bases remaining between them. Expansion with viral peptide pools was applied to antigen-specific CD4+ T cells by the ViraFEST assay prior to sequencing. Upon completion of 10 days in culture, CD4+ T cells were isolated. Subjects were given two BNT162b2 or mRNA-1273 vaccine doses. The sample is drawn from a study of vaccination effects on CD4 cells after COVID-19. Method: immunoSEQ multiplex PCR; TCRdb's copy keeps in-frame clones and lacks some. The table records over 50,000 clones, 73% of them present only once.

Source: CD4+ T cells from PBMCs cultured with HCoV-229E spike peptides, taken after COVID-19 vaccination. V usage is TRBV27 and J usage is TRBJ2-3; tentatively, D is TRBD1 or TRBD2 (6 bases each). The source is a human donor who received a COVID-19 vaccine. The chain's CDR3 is CASRTLGGGADTQYF. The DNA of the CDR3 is TGTGCCAGCAGGACTTTAGGAGGGGGAGCAGATACGCAGTATTTT.